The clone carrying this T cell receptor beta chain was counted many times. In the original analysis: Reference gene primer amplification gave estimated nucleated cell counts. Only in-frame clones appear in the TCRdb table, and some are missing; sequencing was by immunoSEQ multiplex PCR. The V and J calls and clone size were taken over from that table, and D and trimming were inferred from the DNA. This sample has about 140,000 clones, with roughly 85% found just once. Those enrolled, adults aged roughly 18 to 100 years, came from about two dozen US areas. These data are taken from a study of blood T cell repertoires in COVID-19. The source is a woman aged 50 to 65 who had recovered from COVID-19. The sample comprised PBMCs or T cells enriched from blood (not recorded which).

The CDR3 coding sequence is TGTGCCAGCAGTACCGGGACAGGGAGTGGAAACACCATATATTTT. As protein: CASSTGTGSGNTIYF. The genes are TRBV27 and TRBJ1-3; TRBD1 agrees at 9 bases. The germline gives CDR1 MNHEY, CDR2 SMNVEV (reference sequence). The CDR3 is 15 residues long. V dropped 5 bases and J dropped 3; count of bases not matched to a gene: 5.